This is a list of T cell receptor beta chains from one sample in a study of a mutant IDH1 vaccine in newly diagnosed glioma. Clones were read by immunoSEQ multiplex PCR, and TCRdb kept only the in-frame ones, dropping some. The repertoire consists of about 25,000 clones, with around 70% occurring once and the leading ten covering approximately 9.9%. What these receptors recognize is not known. Sequenced material: peripheral blood mononuclear cells (PBMCs), taken from a glioma patient whose treatment included an IDH1 peptide vaccine. Receptors were obtained from a man aged 18 to 30 with glioma. Some clones in this sample may be carry-over from other donors' samples. Both conserved end residues are part of each CDR3. A D gene is named only where the DNA matches it firmly. The size entry is marked missing in some rows and otherwise reads once, few, many or a size class.

CDR3 DNA | CDR3 protein | clone size | J gene | CDR3 length | V gene | D gene
TGCGCCAGCAGCTTGGGAGGACGAAAGTTCTTC | CASSLGGRKFF | . | TRBJ2-1 | 11 | TRBV5-1 | .
TGTGCCAGCAGCGCACCGGGACAGATGAACACTGAAGCTTTCTTT | CASSAPGQMNTEAFF | . | TRBJ1-1 | 15 | TRBV9 | TRBD1
TGCGCCAGCAGTCAACTCCCAACTAATGAAAAACTGTTTTTT | CASSQLPTNEKLFF | few | TRBJ1-4 | 14 | TRBV10-1 | .
TGTGCCAGCAGCTTGGATCTTATTTCGTATGGCTACACCTTC | CASSLDLISYGYTF | few | TRBJ1-2 | 14 | TRBV5-5 | .
TGTGCCACTAGGCCGGGACCCAGGAACACTGAAGCTTTCTTT | CATRPGPRNTEAFF | . | TRBJ1-1 | 14 | TRBV27 | .
TGTGCCAGCAGCATACTAGCGGGAGGGTACAATGAGCAGTTCTTC | CASSILAGGYNEQFF | . | TRBJ2-1 | 15 | TRBV5-6 | TRBD2
TGTGCCAGCAGCTTGGGACTAGCTGACAATGAGCAGTTCTTC | CASSLGLADNEQFF | few | TRBJ2-1 | 14 | TRBV9 | TRBD2
TGTGCCAGCAGTTTTTCAGGGACCAAAAACATTCAGTACTTC | CASSFSGTKNIQYF | . | TRBJ2-4 | 14 | TRBV27 | .
TGTGCCAGCAGTGACTCGGCGGGAGGGGCCGGGGAGCTGTTTTTT | CASSDSAGGAGELFF | . | TRBJ2-2 | 15 | TRBV6-4 | TRBD2
TGTGCCAGCAGCTTAGTGGCGACCCCTAACACTGAAGCTTTCTTT | CASSLVATPNTEAFF | . | TRBJ1-1 | 15 | TRBV7-2 | .
TGTGCCAGCAGCTTACACCATAGGGCCGACGAGCAGTACTTC | CASSLHHRADEQYF | . | TRBJ2-7 | 14 | TRBV7-6 | .
TGTGCCAGCAGCGACATGTCGGCGAACACCGGGGAGCTGTTTTTT | CASSDMSANTGELFF | . | TRBJ2-2 | 15 | TRBV5-4 | .
TGTGCCAGCAGCCAGGACGGCAGCAATCAGCCCCAGCATTTT | CASSQDGSNQPQHF | . | TRBJ1-5 | 14 | TRBV4-2 | .
TGTGCCAGCAGCTTAGGGGCTAGCGGGACGGGAGCGGACACAGATACGCAGTATTTT | CASSLGASGTGADTDTQYF | . | TRBJ2-3 | 19 | TRBV7-8 | TRBD2
TGCGCCAGCAGCTTTAGCGGGGACTACGAGCAGTACTTC | CASSFSGDYEQYF | . | TRBJ2-7 | 13 | TRBV5-1 | TRBD2
TGTGCCAGCAGCCGGGATTTCTATGGCTACACCTTC | CASSRDFYGYTF | . | TRBJ1-2 | 12 | TRBV11-2 | .
TGTGCCAGCAGCCGCGGGGTAGGGGGATTAGGCTACACCTTC | CASSRGVGGLGYTF | . | TRBJ1-2 | 14 | TRBV7-9 | .
TGTGCCAGCAGCTTAGATCTAAGGGTTGAGCAGTACTTC | CASSLDLRVEQYF | . | TRBJ2-7 | 13 | TRBV11-2 | .
TGTGCCAGCAGTGAACCCAGGGCACAGTACTTC | CASSEPRAQYF | . | TRBJ2-7 | 11 | TRBV6-1 | .
TGTGCCAGCAGCCCAGGGCCCTACGAGCAGTACTTC | CASSPGPYEQYF | . | TRBJ2-7 | 12 | TRBV28 | .
TGCGCCAGCAGTACCCCGCAGGGCTGGAACACCGGGGAGCTGTTTTTT | CASSTPQGWNTGELFF | . | TRBJ2-2 | 16 | TRBV5-1 | .
TGTGCCAGCAGTGCAGGGACAGCTAGCACAGATACGCAGTATTTT | CASSAGTASTDTQYF | . | TRBJ2-3 | 15 | TRBV2 | TRBD1
TGTGCCAGCAGCCCCTCGAGGTTTCGTGGCTACACCTTC | CASSPSRFRGYTF | . | TRBJ1-2 | 13 | TRBV6-5 | .
TGTGCCAGCAGCCAAGATAGCGGCTCCTACAATGAGCAGTTCTTC | CASSQDSGSYNEQFF | . | TRBJ2-1 | 15 | TRBV4-2 | .
TGTGCCAGCAGCGTATTCGACAGGGAGGGCATGAACACTGAAGCTTTCTTT | CASSVFDREGMNTEAFF | few | TRBJ1-1 | 17 | TRBV9 | TRBD1
TGTGCCAGCAGCTTGTATCGGGACAGGGGAACGGACATTCAGTACTTC | CASSLYRDRGTDIQYF | . | TRBJ2-4 | 16 | TRBV5-4 | TRBD1
TGTGCCAGCTCATCGAGACTAGCGGGGGGGGCCACAGATACGCAGTATTTT | CASSSRLAGGATDTQYF | . | TRBJ2-3 | 17 | TRBV18 | TRBD2
TGTGCCAGCAGCTTAGCGGTTTCGCAGGGCCCCTTTGAGTCCGAGCAGTACTTC | CASSLAVSQGPFESEQYF | . | TRBJ2-7 | 18 | TRBV7-8 | .
TGTGCCAGCAGCTTCTTAGCGGGACCCTACGAGCAGTACTTC | CASSFLAGPYEQYF | . | TRBJ2-7 | 14 | TRBV7-9 | TRBD2
TGTGCCAGCAGCCTGGGACACGGTGAAGCTTTCTTT | CASSLGHGEAFF | . | TRBJ1-1 | 12 | TRBV27 | .
TGTGCCAGCAGCTTAGGGGGCACAGGGGGCCTCGGTCAGCCCCAGCATTTT | CASSLGGTGGLGQPQHF | . | TRBJ1-5 | 17 | TRBV7-8 | TRBD1
TGTGCCTGGATGACAGATATGAACACTGAAGCTTTCTTT | CAWMTDMNTEAFF | few | TRBJ1-1 | 13 | TRBV30 | .
TGCGCCAGCAGCCCCATGGTTGGGGGGACTAACTATGGCTACACCTTC | CASSPMVGGTNYGYTF | . | TRBJ1-2 | 16 | TRBV4-3 | .
TGTGCCAGCAGCTTAGGGGAGGGCCTAGATAGCAATCAGCCCCAGCATTTT | CASSLGEGLDSNQPQHF | . | TRBJ1-5 | 17 | TRBV7-9 | .
TGTGCCAGCAGTTATCGGGGTATCCACACTGAAGCTTTCTTT | CASSYRGIHTEAFF | . | TRBJ1-1 | 14 | TRBV27 | .
TGTGCCAGTACCCCCCCGGTCTCGGACACTGAAGCTTTCTTT | CASTPPVSDTEAFF | few | TRBJ1-1 | 14 | TRBV19 | .
TGTGCCAGCAATAACAGGGGGCAAGAGACCCAGTACTTC | CASNNRGQETQYF | . | TRBJ2-5 | 13 | TRBV25-1 | TRBD1
TGTGCAAGCGGGCCAGGGGCATGGGGCAATCAGCCCCAGCATTTT | CASGPGAWGNQPQHF | . | TRBJ1-5 | 15 | TRBV2 | .
TGTGCCAGTAGTTTACGGACAGGGGCCAATGAAAAACTGTTTTTT | CASSLRTGANEKLFF | . | TRBJ1-4 | 15 | TRBV19 | TRBD1
TGTGCCAGCACGGGAGACCCGAGCTCCTACGAGCAGTACTTC | CASTGDPSSYEQYF | . | TRBJ2-7 | 14 | TRBV5-6 | .
TGTGCCAGCAGTACAGGTTACGAGCAGTACTTC | CASSTGYEQYF | . | TRBJ2-7 | 11 | TRBV7-6 | .
TGTGCCAGCAGTTTCGGTGACAGGGTAAACACTGAAGCTTTCTTT | CASSFGDRVNTEAFF | few | TRBJ1-1 | 15 | TRBV27 | TRBD1
TGTGCCTGGAGTGTCCTACTTAGCGGTAACTATGGCTACACCTTC | CAWSVLLSGNYGYTF | . | TRBJ1-2 | 15 | TRBV30 | .
TGTGCCACCAATTCCTACACAGGGGCTACCGGGGGAGAGACCCAGTACTTC | CATNSYTGATGGETQYF | . | TRBJ2-5 | 17 | TRBV19 | .
TGTGCCAGCAGCCAGCGACACGTTAATGAAAAACTGTTTTTT | CASSQRHVNEKLFF | . | TRBJ1-4 | 14 | TRBV5-6 | .
TGTGCCAGCCCGGGGTACACAGATACGCAGTATTTT | CASPGYTDTQYF | . | TRBJ2-3 | 12 | TRBV2 | .
TGTGCCAGCAGTGCGATGGGGACAGGGAGGACTGAAGCTTTCTTT | CASSAMGTGRTEAFF | few | TRBJ1-1 | 15 | TRBV6-1 | TRBD1
TGTGCCAGCAGTCTACAGGGGCCGACTGAAGCTTTCTTT | CASSLQGPTEAFF | . | TRBJ1-1 | 13 | TRBV2 | TRBD1
TGCGCCAGCAGCTTGGGGCTAGTGGGCGCAGATACGCAGTATTTT | CASSLGLVGADTQYF | few | TRBJ2-3 | 15 | TRBV5-1 | .
TGTGCCAGCAACCCCTCAGGGGAGGGTAATGAAAAACTGTTTTTT | CASNPSGEGNEKLFF | . | TRBJ1-4 | 15 | TRBV28 | .
TGTGCCAGCAGCTTTCGGACTAGCATGTGGAATGAGCAGTTCTTC | CASSFRTSMWNEQFF | . | TRBJ2-1 | 15 | TRBV5-5 | TRBD2
TGTGCCAGCAGCCATACAGGGGGGGAGCCTGAAGCTTTCTTT | CASSHTGGEPEAFF | once | TRBJ1-1 | 14 | TRBV5-4 | TRBD1
TGTGCCAGCAGTTACGTAGGGAGGAAAGGTGAAGCTTTCTTT | CASSYVGRKGEAFF | . | TRBJ1-1 | 14 | TRBV6-5 | .
TGTGCCAGCAGTAATCCCGACCGGGGCCCCTACAATGAGCAGTTCTTC | CASSNPDRGPYNEQFF | . | TRBJ2-1 | 16 | TRBV7-3 | .
TGTGCCAGCACCTCGACAGGGCCTAACTATGGCTACACCTTC | CASTSTGPNYGYTF | . | TRBJ1-2 | 14 | TRBV6-5 | TRBD1
TGTGCCAGCAGTTTAAGAGGGGGCTGGATTCAGCCCCAGCATTTT | CASSLRGGWIQPQHF | . | TRBJ1-5 | 15 | TRBV27 | TRBD1
TGTGCCAGCACCGCGGACAGGCAGAACACTGAAGCTTTCTTT | CASTADRQNTEAFF | . | TRBJ1-1 | 14 | TRBV27 | TRBD1
TGTGCCAGCCGTTCCGGGACAGGGAACCCCTACAATGAGCAGTTCTTC | CASRSGTGNPYNEQFF | once | TRBJ2-1 | 16 | TRBV27 | TRBD1
TGTGCCAGCAGAGTACAAGGACAGACCGGGGAGCTGTTTTTT | CASRVQGQTGELFF | . | TRBJ2-2 | 14 | TRBV6-4 | .